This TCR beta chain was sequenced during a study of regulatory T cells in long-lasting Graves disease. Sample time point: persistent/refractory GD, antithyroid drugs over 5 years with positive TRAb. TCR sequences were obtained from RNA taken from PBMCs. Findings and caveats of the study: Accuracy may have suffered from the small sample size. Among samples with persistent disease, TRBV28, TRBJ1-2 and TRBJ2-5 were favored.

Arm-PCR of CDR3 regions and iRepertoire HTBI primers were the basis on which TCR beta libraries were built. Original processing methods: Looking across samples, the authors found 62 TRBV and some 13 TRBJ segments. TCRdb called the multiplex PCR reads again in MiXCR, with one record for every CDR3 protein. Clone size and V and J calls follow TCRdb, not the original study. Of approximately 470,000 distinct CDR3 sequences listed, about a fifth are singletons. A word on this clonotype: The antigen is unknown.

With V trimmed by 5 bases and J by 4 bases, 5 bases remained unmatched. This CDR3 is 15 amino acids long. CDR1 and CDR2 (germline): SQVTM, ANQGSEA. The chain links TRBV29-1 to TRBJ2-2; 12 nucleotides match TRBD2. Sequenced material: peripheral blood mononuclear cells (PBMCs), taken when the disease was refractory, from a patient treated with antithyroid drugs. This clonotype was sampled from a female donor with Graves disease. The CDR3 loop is CSVRLAGGPTGELFF. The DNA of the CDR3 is TGCAGCGTTCGGCTAGCGGGAGGGCCCACCGGGGAGCTGTTTTTT.